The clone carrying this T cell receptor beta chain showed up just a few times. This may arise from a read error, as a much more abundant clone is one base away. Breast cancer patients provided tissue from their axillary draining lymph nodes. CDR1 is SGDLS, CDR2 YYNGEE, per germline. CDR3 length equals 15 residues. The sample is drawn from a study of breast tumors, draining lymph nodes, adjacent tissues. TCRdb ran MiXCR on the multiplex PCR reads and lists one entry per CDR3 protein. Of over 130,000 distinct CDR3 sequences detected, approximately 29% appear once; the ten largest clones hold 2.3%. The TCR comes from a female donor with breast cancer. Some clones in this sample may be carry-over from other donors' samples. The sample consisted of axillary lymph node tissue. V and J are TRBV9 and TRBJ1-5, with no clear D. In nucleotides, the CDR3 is TGTGCCAGCAGCGTAGCCCCAGACACCAATCAGCCCCCGCATTTT. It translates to CASSVAPDTNQPPHF.